This record covers a single TCR beta chain. What it recognizes is unknown. The data stem from a study of cytomegalovirus exposure and HLA in healthy donors. CDR1 is GTSNPN, CDR2 SVGIG, per germline (reference sequence). CDR3 size: 13 residues. Trimming removed 0 bases from V and 2 bases from J, with 7 bases in between. General study points: Generally TCR sequences proved uncommon, though certain public TCRs appeared in numerous donors. Listed as cytomegalovirus-associated were more than 150 TCR beta chains. Researchers reported in a later analysis that a missense DCLRE1C variant was tied to TCR beta V- and J-gene trimming.

The PCR ran on 60 Vbeta and 13 Jbeta primers. Clones were read by immunoSEQ multiplex PCR, and TCRdb kept only the in-frame ones, dropping some. This sample has tens of thousands of clones, with over 75% found just once. This TCR was sampled from a man aged 45 to 65 in good health and CMV-seronegative. The sequencing input was PBMCs. The J gene is TRBJ1-1, the V gene TRBV30; no clear D. The CDR3 protein is CAWSVARNTEAFF. The CDR3 DNA reads as TGTGCCTGGAGTGTAGCAAGAAACACTGAAGCTTTCTTT.